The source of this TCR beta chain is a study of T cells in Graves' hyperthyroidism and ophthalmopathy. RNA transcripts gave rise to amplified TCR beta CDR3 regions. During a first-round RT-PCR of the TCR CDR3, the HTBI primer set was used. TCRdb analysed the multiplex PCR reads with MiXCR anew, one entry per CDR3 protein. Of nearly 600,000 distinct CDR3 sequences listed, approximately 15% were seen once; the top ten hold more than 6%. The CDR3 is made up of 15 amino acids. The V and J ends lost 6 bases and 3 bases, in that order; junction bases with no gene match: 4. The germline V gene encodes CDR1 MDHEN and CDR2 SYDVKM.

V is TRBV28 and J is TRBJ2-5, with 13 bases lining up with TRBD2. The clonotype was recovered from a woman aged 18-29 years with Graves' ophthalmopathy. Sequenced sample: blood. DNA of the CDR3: TGTGCCAGCAGGGGACTAGCGGGACCCAAAGAGACCCAGTACTTC. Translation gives CASRGLAGPKETQYF. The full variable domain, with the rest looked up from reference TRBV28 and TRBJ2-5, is DVKVTQSSRYLVKRTGEKVFLECVQDMDHENMFWYRQDPGLGLRLIYFSYDVKMKEKGDIPEGYSVSREKKERFSLILESASTNQTSMYLCASRGLAGPKETQYFGPGTRLLVL.